This T cell receptor (beta chain) was sequenced during a study of beta chain features in type 1 diabetes. Note on this clone: No antigen is known for it.

The entirety of the isolated RNA underwent reverse transcription, so expressed TCRB transcripts were sequenced. Profiled with immunoSEQ multiplex PCR; TCRdb holds only in-frame clones, not every one. This table holds around 150,000 clones, approximately 8.1% found once. There was one heparinised blood draw per donor, averaging approximately 120 mL. Sorting that relied on CD45RO/CCR7/CD25/CD127/CD95/CD27 yielded CD4+ naive, central memory, regulatory and stem cell-like memory cells. Points from the study as a whole: The naive, central memory and Treg TCRB repertoires showed an apparent similarity that was greater among patients than among healthy donors.

The CDR3 consists of 14 residues. CDR1 is SGHNT, CDR2 YYREEE, per germline (reference sequence). With 5 bases removed from V and 6 bases from J, the gap between germline ends came to 15 bases. Sequenced input: central memory CD4+ T cells from blood. The chain joins TRBV5-4 to TRBJ2-1; D unclear. The TCR comes from a man younger than 35 in good health. CDR3 protein: CASSNYMKANEQFF. The CDR3 nucleotides read TGTGCCAGCAGTAATTATATGAAAGCCAATGAGCAGTTCTTC.